This record looks at one TCR beta chain sequence and its context. Its antigen is currently unknown. The multiple sclerosis controls consisted of treatment-naive patients with relapsing-remitting disease, either stable or active. Negative isolation yielded CD8+ and CD4+ T cells; FACS enriched TEMRA cells. The entry originates in a study of CD8 T cells in Susac syndrome. Study-wide results and limits: An acknowledgment was made by the study that its TCR sequencing and HLA analysis involved relatively few individuals.

This CDR3 comprises 16 residues. V was trimmed by 0 bases and J by 3 bases, leaving 15 bases between them. CDR1 is SEHNR and CDR2 is FQNEAQ in the germline V gene (reference sequence). Reverse transcription of roughly 0.5 to 1 ug RNA used random hexamers. TCRdb re-analysed the immunoSEQ multiplex PCR reads in MiXCR, keeping a single row per CDR3 protein. This sample has about 300,000 distinct CDR3 sequences, with around 89% found just once. The genes are TRBV7-9 and TRBJ2-7; D is perhaps TRBD2 (6 bases). The clonotype was recovered from a human donor with multiple sclerosis. Sequences were obtained from CD8+ T cells from PBMCs. DNA of the CDR3: TGTGCCAGCAGCTTAGCGGCCGGGTTGGAGGGCTACGAGCAGTACTTC. Translating gives CASSLAAGLEGYEQYF. The full variable domain, its missing parts supplied by reference TRBV7-9 and TRBJ2-7, is DTGVSQNPRHKITKRGQNVTFRCDPISEHNRLYWYRQTLGQGPEFLTYFQNEAQLEKSRLLSDRFSAERPKGSFSTLEIQRTEQGDSAMYLCASSLAAGLEGYEQYFGPGTRLTVT.